The T cell receptor beta chain under discussion was sequenced for a study of cytomegalovirus exposure and HLA in healthy donors. This clone was counted only a few times. The PCR used 60 Vbeta and 13 Jbeta primers. Profiled with immunoSEQ multiplex PCR; TCRdb holds only in-frame clones, not every one. The sample consists of 150,000 to 200,000 clones, 70% to 80% of them appearing once. In germline, CDR1 is LNHDA, CDR2 SQIVND (reference sequence). There are 16 residues in the CDR3. Trimming cost V 4 bases and J 0 bases, with 14 bases left between them. This clonotype originated in a woman in her forties or fifties in good health and CMV-seronegative. Sequencing input: PBMCs. The chain combines TRBV19 with TRBJ2-3; D remains unclear. The CDR3 region is CASSTRSGSSTDTQYF. The DNA for the CDR3 is TGTGCCAGTAGTACCCGGAGTGGATCTAGCACAGATACGCAGTATTTT.